The present T cell receptor beta chain was sequenced within a study of shared clonotypes between healthy human individuals (dated by TCRdb to 2020 to 2022). About the study as a whole: A couple of women and three men aged 18 to 49 years were included in the cohort. Per donor, leukapheresis produced somewhere between about 0.9 and 9.5 billion PBMCs. To estimate repertoire size and how much clonotypes are shared between individuals, the study performed deep sequencing of blood TCR repertoires from a few healthy adults. Libraries were prepared and TCR repertoires were sequenced by different laboratories using diverse techniques, in order to increase sequencing depth and limit assay-specific biases. For each donor, three plates each were used for CD4 naive and CD4 memory, two plates were used for CD8 naive, and one plate was used for CD8 memory. Overall study outcomes, separate from this receptor: Compared with non-shared clonotypes, the clonotypes found in all four sorted-subset donors had higher generation probabilities. Pairwise subsampling indicated that sequencing depth was expected to affect the degree of clonotype sharing among donors. Naive subsets generally had larger estimated clonotype richness than memory subsets. Around 5% of naive CD4, around 4% of naive CD8, 2.3% of memory CD4, and approximately 0.4% of memory CD8 clonotypes were shared across several donors. Even with the large sequencing depth, rarefaction of the sorted-subset datasets indicated that sequencing was incomplete. The small number of donors limited the genetic and exposure-history diversity represented. Only blood was sampled, and tissue TCR repertoires likely differ from those in blood.

Clipping removes 5 bases from V and 4 bases from J, with 5 as the unmatched junction base count. There are 14 amino acids in the CDR3, from cysteine to phenylalanine inclusive. Only the CDR3 DNA is retained, 42 bases long and in frame from the first base. The germline V gene (reference sequence) specifies LNHNV as CDR1 and YYDKDF as CDR2. The donors were healthy, HIV-negative adults who had no recently reported acute infections or vaccinations. Every donor was a Caucasian adult residing in Nashville, Tennessee, USA. CD8 memory samples consisted of magnetically selected CD45RO+ cells combined with CCR7-negative CD45RA+ effector memory (TemRA) cells. Blood was obtained by leukapheresis, after which PBMCs were separated by Ficoll-Histopaque density gradient centrifugation and cryopreserved in liquid nitrogen vapor phase. Analytical flow cytometry was used to check the purity and quantity of every magnetically sorted T cell population. Genomic DNA was isolated from every sorted fraction and measured by UV absorbance on a Nanodrop 2000c.

This clone was observed a single time. Its antigen specificity is not known. Qualities for individual bases were not recorded, and no much larger clone is one base off. Using the deep immunoSEQ assay, multiplex PCR amplified TCR CDR3 regions from genomic DNA. Extracted genomic DNA from each cell subset was spread evenly across all wells of several immunoSEQ 96-well plates, with each plate serving as a replicate. Each replicate PCR for sorted subsets received 150 to 250 ng genomic DNA, equal to about 30,000 T cell genomes. Purified libraries were quantified with a Qubit 3.0 fluorometer, sized on a Bioanalyzer 2100, and re-quantified with the KAPA Library Quantification kit. A separate single-read 150-cycle Illumina NextSeq 550 flow cell was used to sequence each immunoSEQ 96-well plate. For the original study's pipeline: Because only junctional sequences without quality scores were contained in the immunoSEQ output, filtering matching that applied to full-length reads could not be performed. Sequences were annotated with PyIR, a Python wrapper for IgBLAST v1.9, and V/J genes and CDR3 were assigned using IMGT germline references. Reads were removed for weak V/J assignments (E-value above 1e-6), missing CDR3, stop codons, out-of-frame junctions, or ambiguous translated residues. V3J clonotypes were defined as sequences sharing an identical inferred V gene, J gene, and CDR3 amino acid sequence. Percentage overlap between repertoires was computed as shared unique clonotypes divided by the size of the smaller repertoire. Richness of each repertoire was evaluated using RTK rarefaction, the Chao1 estimator, and Recon v2.1 estimates of unobserved clonotypes. For all TCRbeta clonotypes obtained by the gDNA method from a handful of donors, generation probabilities were computed with OLGA. The source is immuneACCESS, and TCRdb retained only in-frame sequences with V and J called. Part of the clones is not carried over; for the studies checked, unresolved V genes explain less than half of this, and the remainder is unexplained. V and J calls plus clone size are reproduced from that table; the DNA served to infer D and trimming. The sample profile shows around 690,000 clones; roughly 87% of them were found once. The top ten clonotypes cover 34% of the sample.

The sample consisted of memory CD8+ T cells from PBMCs. The sample's cell subset or site label, decoded: CD45RO+ cells pooled with CCR7-negative TemRA cells. The clonotype comes from a man between 18 and 35 years old in good health. Some clones in this sample may be carry-over from other donors' samples. The rearranged segments are TRBV15 and TRBJ2-7, and 10 junction bases match TRBD2. The base sequence is TGTGCCACCAGCGAAGGACTAGCGGAGTACGAGCAGTACTTC. This translates into CATSEGLAEYEQYF. With all but the CDR3 taken from the reference TRBV15 and TRBJ2-7 genes, the full variable domain is: DAMVIQNPRYQVTQFGKPVTLSCSQTLNHNVMYWYQQKSSQAPKLLFHYYDKDFNNEADTPDNFQSRRPNTSFCFLDIRSPGLGDTAMYLCATSEGLAEYEQYFGPGTRLTVT.